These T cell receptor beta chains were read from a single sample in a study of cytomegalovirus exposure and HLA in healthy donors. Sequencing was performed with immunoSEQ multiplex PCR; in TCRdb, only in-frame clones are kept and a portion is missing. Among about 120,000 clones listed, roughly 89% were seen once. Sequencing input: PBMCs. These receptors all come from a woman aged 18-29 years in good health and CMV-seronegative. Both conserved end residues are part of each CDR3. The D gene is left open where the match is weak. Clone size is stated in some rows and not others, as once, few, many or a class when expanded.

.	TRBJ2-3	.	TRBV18	TGTGCCAGCTCACCGGCAGACACAGATACGCAGTATTTT	CASSPADTDTQYF
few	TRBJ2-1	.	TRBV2	TGTGCCAGCAGTGGGGAGCCACACAATGAGCAGTTCTTC	CASSGEPHNEQFF
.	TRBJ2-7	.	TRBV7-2	TGTGCCAGCAGCCCCCCCGGAGGGGCTTCTGAGTACGAGCAGTACTTC	CASSPPGGASEYEQYF
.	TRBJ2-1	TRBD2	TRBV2	TGTGCCAGCAGTGGAGAGTTCGCGGGAGGGCCTGGGAATGAGCAGTTCTTC	CASSGEFAGGPGNEQFF
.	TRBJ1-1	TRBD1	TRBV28	TGTGCCAGCATCAACCCGGGACAGGGGGAGGTGAACACTGAAGCTTTCTTT	CASINPGQGEVNTEAFF
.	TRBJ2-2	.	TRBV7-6	TGTGCCAGCAGCCCTAACACCGGGGAGCTGTTTTTT	CASSPNTGELFF
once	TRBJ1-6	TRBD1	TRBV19	TGTGCCAGTAGCCCTTCAGGTGGTCAGGGGGCCGCTCGCTTT	CASSPSGGQGAARF
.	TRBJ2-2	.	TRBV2	TGTGCCAGCTGGGGCAGTACTATGAACACCGGGGAGCTGTTTTTT	CASWGSTMNTGELFF
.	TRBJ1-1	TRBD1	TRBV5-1	TGCGCCAGCAGCTTACCGGGACAGGGGGCTAAAGCTTTCTTT	CASSLPGQGAKAFF
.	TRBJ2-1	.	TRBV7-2	TGTGCCAGCAGCTTAGTTGGTCGGACTGGGAATGAGCAGTTCTTC	CASSLVGRTGNEQFF
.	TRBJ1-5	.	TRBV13	TGTGCCAGCAGTTTGTGGGGGCATGGCAATCAGCCCCAGCATTTT	CASSLWGHGNQPQHF
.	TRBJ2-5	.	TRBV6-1	TGTGCCAGCAGGGAATACCCGGGACAAGAGACCCAGTACTTC	CASREYPGQETQYF
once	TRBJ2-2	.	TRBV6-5	TGTGCCAGCGCAGGGGTCGGGGAGCTGTTTTTT	CASAGVGELFF
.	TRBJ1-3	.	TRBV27	TGTGCCAGCAGTCTATCACAGGGAACCACCATATATTTT	CASSLSQGTTIYF
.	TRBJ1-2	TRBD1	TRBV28	TGTGCCAGCAGTTCAACCGCGGACAGGGAGGATGGCTACACCTTC	CASSSTADREDGYTF
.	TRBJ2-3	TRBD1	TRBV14	TGTGCCAGCAGCCGACGACAGGGCTGGACAGATACGCAGTATTTT	CASSRRQGWTDTQYF
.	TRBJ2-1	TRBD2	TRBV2	TGTGCCAGATTAAAGAGCGGGGGTTACAATGAGCAGTTCTTC	CARLKSGGYNEQFF
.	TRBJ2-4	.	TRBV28	TGTGCCAGCAGCCACCGACTGTTTAGCCTAGCCAAAAACATTCAGTACTTC	CASSHRLFSLAKNIQYF
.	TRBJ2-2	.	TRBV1	TGCACCAGCAGCCAAGATCTAGGACAGCAGGCGAACACCGGGGAGCTGTTTTTT	CTSSQDLGQQANTGELFF
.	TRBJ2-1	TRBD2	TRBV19	TGTGCCAGTAGTAACTCGATGGGAGCGGGGGGTCACAATGAGCAGTTCTTC	CASSNSMGAGGHNEQFF
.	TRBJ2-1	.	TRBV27	TGTGCCAGCAGTGAGGGCGGTAACCTAGGGACACTACGACTGAATGAGCAGTTCTTC	CASSEGGNLGTLRLNEQFF
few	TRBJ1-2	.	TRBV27	TGTGCCAGCAGGGCGTCAGGGGAGCGCTATGGCTACACCTTC	CASRASGERYGYTF
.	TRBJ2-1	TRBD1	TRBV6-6	TGTGCCAGCGCGATGAACCCGGGACAGGACAATGAGCAGTTCTTC	CASAMNPGQDNEQFF
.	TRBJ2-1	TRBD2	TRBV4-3	TGCGCCAGCAGCTCAACTAGCGGCTACAATGAGCAGTTCTTC	CASSSTSGYNEQFF
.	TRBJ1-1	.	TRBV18	TGTGCCAGCTCGCCAGACTTGAACACTGAAGCTTTCTTT	CASSPDLNTEAFF
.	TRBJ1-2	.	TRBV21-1	TGTGCCAGCAGCACTTATGGGGACACTGGGACAGGGTTAGAGGAAAATGGCTACACCTTC	CASSTYGDTGTGLEENGYTF
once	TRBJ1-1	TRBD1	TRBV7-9	TGTGCCAGCAGCCCAGGACAGGGAGGTATGAACACTGAAGCTTTCTTT	CASSPGQGGMNTEAFF
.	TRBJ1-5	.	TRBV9	TGTGCCAGCAGCGTAGACCAGTATAGCAATCAGCCCCAGCATTTT	CASSVDQYSNQPQHF
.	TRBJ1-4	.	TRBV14	TGTGCCAGCAGCCTAAACAGGAATTCTAATGAAAAACTGTTTTTT	CASSLNRNSNEKLFF
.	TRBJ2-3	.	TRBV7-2	TGTGCCAGCGGTAGTACCGATACGCAGTATTTT	CASGSTDTQYF
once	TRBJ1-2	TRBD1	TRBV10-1	TGCGCCAGCAGTGAAGACAGGGACACGCAAGGCTACACCTTC	CASSEDRDTQGYTF
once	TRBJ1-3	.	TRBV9	TGTGCCAGCGCCAGGGATGGTGGGGGGGCCCTTGACACCATATATTTT	CASARDGGGALDTIYF
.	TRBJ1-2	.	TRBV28	TGTGCCAGCAGTTTCGGGGATTTTGCTTATGGCTACACCTTC	CASSFGDFAYGYTF
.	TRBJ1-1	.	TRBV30	TGTGCCCGGACCGTGGGGAGTCAGGACACTGAAGCTTTCTTT	CARTVGSQDTEAFF
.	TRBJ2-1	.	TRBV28	TGTGCCAGCAGTTTTCCTTACGGGACAGCCGTTATAGGGCTAGCGAGGAATGAGCAGTTCTTC	CASSFPYGTAVIGLARNEQFF
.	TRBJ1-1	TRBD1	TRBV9	TGTGCCAGCAGCGAGACGACAGGGGGGATGAACACTGAAGCTTTCTTT	CASSETTGGMNTEAFF
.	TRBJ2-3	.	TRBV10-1	TGCGCCAGCAGTGAGGGCCGGTCTAGCGGCACAGATACGCAGTATTTT	CASSEGRSSGTDTQYF
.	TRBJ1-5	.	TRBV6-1	TGTGCCAGCAGTGAAATATCAGGGGTTAATCAGCCCCAGCATTTT	CASSEISGVNQPQHF
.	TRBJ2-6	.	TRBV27	TGTGCCAGCAGTTTCTACTCTGGGGCCAACGTCCTGACTTTC	CASSFYSGANVLTF
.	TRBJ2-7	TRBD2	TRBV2	TGTGCCAGCAGCTTAGTAGCGGGAGGGAATTCCGAGCAGTACTTC	CASSLVAGGNSEQYF
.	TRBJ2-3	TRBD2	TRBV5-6	TGTGCCAGCAGCTTCGGCGGGGGGTCCACAGATACGCAGTATTTT	CASSFGGGSTDTQYF
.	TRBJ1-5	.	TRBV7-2	TGTGCCAGCAGCTTATATCCGGGATTCAATCAGCCCCAGCATTTT	CASSLYPGFNQPQHF
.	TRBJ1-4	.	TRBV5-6	TGTGCCAGCAGCTTTGCAGTCGCGGCTACATTCAATGAAAAACTGTTTTTT	CASSFAVAATFNEKLFF
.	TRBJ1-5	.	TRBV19	TGTGCCAGTAGTATTAGGCTAGAACAGCCCCAGCATTTT	CASSIRLEQPQHF
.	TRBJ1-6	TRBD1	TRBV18	TGTGCCAGCTCACCAGGACCTTACCAGGGGGCGGATAATTCACCCCTCCACTTT	CASSPGPYQGADNSPLHF
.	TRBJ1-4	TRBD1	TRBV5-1	TGCGCCAGCAGCTATGGACAGGGTGATGAAAAACTGTTTTTT	CASSYGQGDEKLFF
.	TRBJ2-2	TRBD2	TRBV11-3	TGTGCCAGCAGCCCCCGCCTAGCGGACACCGGGGAGCTGTTTTTT	CASSPRLADTGELFF
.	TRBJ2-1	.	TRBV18	TGTGCCAGCTCACCACCGTCTAGCAATGAGCAGTTCTTC	CASSPPSSNEQFF
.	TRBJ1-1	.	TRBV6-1	TGTGCCAGCAGTGAAACCGGGGCAGGAGGGGTCGAGGCTTTCTTT	CASSETGAGGVEAFF
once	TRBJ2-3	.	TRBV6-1	TGTGCCAGCAGTGAAGCCAGTACAGGAGGCACAGATACGCAGTATTTT	CASSEASTGGTDTQYF
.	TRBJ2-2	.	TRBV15	TGTGCCACCAGCAGGGGGGCCTCCTGGGAGCTGTTTTTT	CATSRGASWELFF
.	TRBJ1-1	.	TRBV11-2	TGTGCCAGCAGTCAGTCGGGGTTCAACACTGAAGCTTTCTTT	CASSQSGFNTEAFF
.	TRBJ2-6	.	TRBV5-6	TGTGCCAGCAGACAACGTCACGGGGGGGCCAACGTCCTGACTTTC	CASRQRHGGANVLTF
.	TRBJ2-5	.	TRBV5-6	TGTGCCAGCAGCTCACAGGGTCTTGGGGAGACCCAGTACTTC	CASSSQGLGETQYF
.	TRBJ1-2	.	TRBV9	TGTGCCAGCAGCCGCACGACAGAGAACTATGGCTACACCTTC	CASSRTTENYGYTF
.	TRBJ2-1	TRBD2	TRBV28	TGTGCCAGCAGTCCTAGGCGGGGGGGGACTTTCGACAATGAGCAGTTCTTC	CASSPRRGGTFDNEQFF
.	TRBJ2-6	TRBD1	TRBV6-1	TGTGCCAGCAGTTCAGGGGGCTCTGGGGCCAACGTCCTGACTTTC	CASSSGGSGANVLTF
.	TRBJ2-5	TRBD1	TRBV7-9	TGTGCCAGCAGACCGAATTTGGGGACAGCCCAAGAGACCCAGTACTTC	CASRPNLGTAQETQYF
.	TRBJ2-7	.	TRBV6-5	TGTGCCAGCGGATATCTCAGGGCCGATACCTACGAGCAGTACTTC	CASGYLRADTYEQYF
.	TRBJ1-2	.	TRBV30	TGTGCCTGGAGTGTACGCGGCCGGAACTATGGCTACACCTTC	CAWSVRGRNYGYTF